Listed here is a single TCR beta chain. The antigen remains undetermined. Trimming stripped 0 bases from V and 10 bases from J, with 11 bases between. In germline, CDR1 is SGDLS, CDR2 YYNGEE. The CDR3 length is 14 residues. Among the donors, all were healthy bone marrow donors. This record belongs to a study of cytomegalovirus exposure and HLA in healthy donors. Study overall: There were 100 million to 130 million unique TCR beta sequences, drawn from about 190 million T cells, in an earlier analysis. Findings and caveats of the study: A prior analysis recorded that most TCR beta V segments were productive about 87% or about 30% of the time.

PCR amplification relied on 60 Vbeta primers (plus 13 Jbeta primers). The data were produced by immunoSEQ multiplex PCR, yet TCRdb's version contains in-frame clones alone and is incomplete. The sample comprises 200,000 or so clones, approximately 78% of which are singletons, and around 3% rests with the top ten. Sample: PBMCs. The chain has TRBV9 and TRBJ1-6, with D possibly being TRBD1 (5 bases). The TCR was taken from a man younger than 45 in good health and CMV-seronegative. The CDR3 spells CASSVGPGSSPLHF. The CDR3 bases are TGTGCCAGCAGCGTAGGTCCAGGGTCCTCACCCCTCCACTTT.